This TCR beta chain was documented in a study of T cell responses to AZD1222 COVID-19 vaccine. Study conclusions and caveats: It was only after the peak T cell response that any repertoires were sampled. Clonal diversity may have been underestimated in mostly white British donors.

Some second doses came at about 4 weeks and others at about 12 weeks; these were pooled. A remark on this clone: Its antigen is still unknown.

CDR3 size: 15 residues. V lost 0 bases and J 4 bases, leaving 10 bases between the germline ends. CDR1 and CDR2 (germline): SGHRS, YFSETQ. Produced via immunoSEQ multiplex PCR; TCRdb's table is partial and in-frame only. The sample includes about 150,000 clones, more than 75% of them seen just once. Here the sequenced sample was peripheral blood, taken 28 days after the second AZD1222 dose. This rearrangement joins TRBV5-1 to TRBJ2-2; tentative D call: TRBD2 (5 bases). The clonotype originates from an adult who received the AZD1222 COVID-19 vaccine. CDR3 coding DNA: TGCGCCAGCAGCTTGGTCCGACTACCCACCGGGGAGCTGTTTTTT. Encoded protein: CASSLVRLPTGELFF.